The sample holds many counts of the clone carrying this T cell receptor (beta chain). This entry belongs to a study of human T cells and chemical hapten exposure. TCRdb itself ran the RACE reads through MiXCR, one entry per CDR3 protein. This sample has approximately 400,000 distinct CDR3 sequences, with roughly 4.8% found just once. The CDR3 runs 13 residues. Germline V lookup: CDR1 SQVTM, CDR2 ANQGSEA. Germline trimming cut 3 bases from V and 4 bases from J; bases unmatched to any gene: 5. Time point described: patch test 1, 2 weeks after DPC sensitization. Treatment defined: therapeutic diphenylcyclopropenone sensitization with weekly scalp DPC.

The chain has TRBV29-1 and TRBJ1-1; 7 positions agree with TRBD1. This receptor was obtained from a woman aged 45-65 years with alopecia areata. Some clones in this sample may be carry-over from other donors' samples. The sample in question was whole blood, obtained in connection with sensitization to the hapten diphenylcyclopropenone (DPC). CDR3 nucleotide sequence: TGCAGCGTTGAGAGACAGGGTGGCACTGAAGCTTTCTTT. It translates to CSVERQGGTEAFF.